This TCR beta chain was sequenced for a study of response to subunit inactivated influenza vaccine. Study-level points and caveats: Authors suggested seasonal influenza vaccinations each recruit few new T cells.

Germline assignment: CDR1 MNHNS and CDR2 SASEGT. V lost 8 bases to trimming and J lost 0 bases, with 11 bases between them. The CDR3 loop spans 14 amino acids. TCRdb reanalysed the RT-PCR reads using MiXCR and keeps one entry per CDR3 protein. The sample lists about 160,000 distinct CDR3 sequences, 11% occurring once. This clonotype was detected only a few times. Its target is not known. The gene calls are TRBV6-1 and TRBJ1-5; D may be TRBD1 (6 bases). This sequence was found in a man aged 50 or older who received an inactivated influenza vaccine. The source material was non-naive T cells sorted from PBMCs, sampled more than 35 days after vaccination. The CDR3 region is CASGQGYSNQPQHF. CDR3 coding DNA: TGTGCCAGCGGCCAGGGGTATAGCAATCAGCCCCAGCATTTT.